This TCR beta chain appears in the sequencing data of a study of blood T cell repertoires in COVID-19. Across the study: Samples came from the United States, Italy and Spain, spanning acute and convalescent COVID-19. PBMCs, B-cell-depleted T cells, or T cells were the source of the cDNA or gDNA that made up the material.

In its sample, this clone was seen many times. This CDR3 has 14 amino acids. Germline assignment: CDR1 LGHDT and CDR2 YNNKEL (reference sequence). J was trimmed by 8 bases and V by 4 bases; bases with no gene match: 8. In the original analysis: Amplification from reference gene primers served as the basis for estimated nucleated cell counts. Using immunoSEQ multiplex PCR, the repertoire was profiled, and TCRdb retains in-frame clones only, with some absent. The V and J calls and the clone size are those of that table, but D and trimming were determined from the DNA. The table shows around 500,000 clones, with approximately 83% occurring only once.

This chain connects TRBV3-1 (or the pseudogene TRBV3-2) to TRBJ2-7, with TRBD1 identical over 10 bases. This receptor was taken from a human donor in a cohort sampled during active COVID-19. The material sequenced was peripheral blood. The DNA for the CDR3 is TGTGCCAGCAGCCTCGGGACAGGGGCATCAAAGCAGTACTTC. As protein: CASSLGTGASKQYF.